This T cell receptor (beta chain) appears in the sequencing data of a study of blood T cell repertoires in COVID-19. Study summary: Spain, Italy and the United States supplied samples that represented acute and convalescent COVID-19. In each case, the material was cDNA or gDNA derived from T cells, B-cell-depleted T cells, or PBMCs.

In the original analysis: Amplifying reference gene primers gave estimates of nucleated cell counts. Sequencing was performed with immunoSEQ multiplex PCR; in TCRdb, only in-frame clones are kept and a portion is missing. The DNA was the basis for D and trimming; V, J and clone size are from that table. This repertoire shows about 93,000 clones, around four fifths found once; its top ten account for about 15%. CDR3 length equals 14 residues. Unmatched junction bases numbered 3, after V lost 4 bases and J lost 2 bases. From germline, CDR1 is LNHDA and CDR2 SQIVND (reference sequence). The sequenced material came from peripheral blood. The receptor was isolated from a human donor in a cohort sampled during active COVID-19. The rearrangement uses TRBV19 and TRBJ2-7; 9 nucleotides line up with TRBD2. Written as DNA, the CDR3 is TGTGCCAGTAGTAAAGCGGGAGGTCCCTACGAGCAGTACTTC. It is translated as CASSKAGGPYEQYF.